These 18 T cell receptor beta chains originate from one sample sequenced in a study of CD8+ T cells in alopecia areata. As to treatment: oral pan-JAK inhibitor, 5-10 mg twice daily. In each case, RNA was isolated and then reverse transcribed into cDNA as the sequencing template. TCRdb's copy holds only in-frame clones and misses some; the assay was immunoSEQ multiplex PCR. The data contain 100,000 to 140,000 clones, 84% of them singletons. Sequenced material: CD8+ T cells sorted from blood, taken at week 24, from a patient treated with tofacitinib. These TCRs come from a human donor with alopecia areata.

Written as DNA, the CDR3 is TGTGCCAGCACCACTAGCGCTGGGGCCAACGTCCTGACTTTC. It translates to CASTTSAGANVLTF. The rearrangement joins TRBV27 to TRBJ2-6; 7 positions match TRBD2. J gave up 2 bases and V 7 bases, and 2 bases lay outside the gene matches. There are 14 residues in the CDR3. Looked up from germline, CDR1 is MNHEY and CDR2 is SMNVEV (reference sequence).

This CDR3 is CASRYTLTRTDTEAFF. The DNA of the CDR3 is TGTGCCAGCAGATACACCCTCACACGCACTGACACTGAAGCTTTCTTT. The V and J genes are TRBV5-6 and TRBJ1-1, with D hard to call. The CDR3 is made up of 16 amino acids. Trimming removed 5 bases at V and 3 bases at J, with 20 bases between. Germline values: CDR1 SGHDT, CDR2 YYEEEE.

The chain has TRBV5-1 and TRBJ1-1; the match to TRBD1 covers 11 bases. The CDR3 is 15 residues long. V dropped 4 bases and J dropped 3; count of bases not matched to a gene: 5. Germline values: CDR1 SGHRS, CDR2 YFSETQ. In DNA, the CDR3 is TGCGCCAGCAGCGGGGGACAGGGGGAATACACTGAAGCTTTCTTT. The encoded protein is CASSGGQGEYTEAFF. Looking up the rest from reference TRBV5-1 and TRBJ1-1 gives the full variable domain: KAGVTQTPRYLIKTRGQQVTLSCSPISGHRSVSWYQQTPGQGLQFLFEYFSETQRNKGNFPGRFSGRQFSNSRSEMNVSTLELGDSALYLCASSGGQGEYTEAFFGQGTRLTVV.

The chain joins TRBV7-9 to TRBJ2-7; TRBD1 is a possible D gene (5 bases). Germline V gene lookup returns CDR1 SEHNR and CDR2 FQNEAQ (reference sequence). There are 13 residues in the CDR3. Trimming cost V 3 bases and J 2 bases, with 8 bases left between them. CDR3: CASSFQGPYEQYF. In DNA, the CDR3 is TGTGCCAGCAGCTTTCAGGGCCCCTACGAGCAGTACTTC.

The chain employs TRBV5-6 and TRBJ2-3; the D gene could be TRBD1 or TRBD2 (5 bases each). This CDR3 comprises 15 residues. Deletions cut 2 bases from V and 1 base from J, with 11 bases between. Germline CDR1 and CDR2: SGHDT and YYEEEE. The CDR3 loop reads CASSFAQGGTDTQYF. CDR3 in DNA: TGTGCCAGCAGCTTTGCGCAGGGAGGCACAGATACGCAGTATTTT.

This sequence joins TRBV30 and TRBJ2-7, with a tentative D call TRBD1 (7 bases). V was cut by 7 bases and J by 3 bases, with 22 bases left in between. From germline, CDR1 is GTSNPN and CDR2 SVGIG (reference sequence). CDR3 length: 15 amino acids. The CDR3 region has the DNA TGTGCCTCCGTGGGACAGACTAGGGGGTACTACGAGCAGTACTTC. This gives the protein CASVGQTRGYYEQYF. The entire variable domain, with the rest obtained from reference TRBV30 and TRBJ2-7, is as follows: SQTIHQWPATLVQPVGSPLSLECTVEGTSNPNLYWYRQAAGRGLQLLFYSVGIGQISSEVPQNLSASRPQDRQFILSSKKLLLSDSGFYLCASVGQTRGYYEQYFGPGTRLTVT.

The CDR3: CASTPRGYGVGDTQYF. DNA for the CDR3: TGTGCCAGTACCCCGCGGGGCTACGGGGTAGGAGATACGCAGTATTTT. The chain uses TRBV19 and TRBJ2-3; D perhaps matches TRBD2 (6 bases). CDR3 length: 16 residues. Germline V CDR1 and CDR2: LNHDA, SQIVND (reference sequence). V lost 7 bases, J lost 5 bases, and 22 bases lay in between.

The chain links TRBV29-1 to TRBJ2-5; D not resolved. Germline values: CDR1 SQVTM, CDR2 ANQGSEA. The CDR3 has 13 amino acids. Deletions cut 0 bases from V and 5 bases from J, with 10 bases between. The CDR3 DNA sequence: TGCAGCGTTGAAGAAGGGCTGGGGGAGACCCAGTACTTC. Protein product: CSVEEGLGETQYF.

The chain carries TRBV6-1 and TRBJ2-3, with D maybe TRBD1 (6 bases). CDR3 length: 16 residues. Germline V gene data show CDR1 as MNHNS and CDR2 as SASEGT. The V end lost 3 bases, the J end lost 1 base, and 14 bases lay between the germline ends. The CDR3 here is CASSDTGWGRTDTQYF. The CDR3 bases are TGTGCCAGCAGTGATACAGGGTGGGGCCGCACAGATACGCAGTATTTT.

The chain uses TRBV7-9 and TRBJ2-7; TRBD2 matches 13 bases. The germline V gene encodes CDR1 SEHNR and CDR2 FQNEAQ (reference sequence). V lost 5 bases, J lost 7 bases, and 8 bases stayed unmatched. The CDR3 consists of 15 residues. The CDR3 sequence: CASSPRLAGGKEQYF. DNA of the CDR3: TGTGCCAGCAGCCCTCGACTAGCGGGGGGTAAAGAGCAGTACTTC.

The CDR3, as DNA: TGTGCCAGCAGCTCCACGACAGACTTGAACACTGAAGCTTTCTTT. It codes for CASSSTTDLNTEAFF. The chain uses TRBV7-9 and TRBJ1-1, with a weak D call TRBD1 (5 bases). V lost 4 bases, J lost 0 bases, and 12 bases lay in between. The V gene's germline CDR1 is SEHNR and CDR2 FQNEAQ (reference sequence). This CDR3 has 15 residues.

The chain is built from TRBV25-1 and TRBJ2-7; D not certain. The CDR3 consists of 17 residues. The germline V and J ends were trimmed by 5 bases and 7 bases, with 27 bases remaining between them. Looked up from germline, CDR1 is MGHDK and CDR2 is SYGVNS. The CDR3 region has the DNA TGTGCCAGCAGTTCCCAACCCGAAGGCTTGTTTATGGGGGAGCAGTACTTC. This sequence encodes CASSSQPEGLFMGEQYF.

This rearrangement joins TRBV25-1 to TRBJ1-6; maybe TRBD1 (5 bases). The CDR3 length is 14 residues. The germline gives CDR1 MGHDK, CDR2 SYGVNS. V lost 3 bases, J lost 9 bases, and 12 bases lay in between. The DNA for the CDR3 is TGTGCCAGCAGTGAGCCTCAGGGATTTTCACCCCTCCACTTT. Amino acids: CASSEPQGFSPLHF.

This chain links TRBV14 with TRBJ2-1, with 8 bases that match TRBD1. The germline gives CDR1 SGHDN, CDR2 FVKESK. Trimming removed 3 bases from V and 9 bases from J; junction bases left unmatched: 1. This CDR3 has 12 amino acids. CDR3 in DNA: TGTGCCAGCAGCCACGACAGGGGTGAGCAGTTCTTC. Amino acids: CASSHDRGEQFF.

The chain recombines TRBV30 with TRBJ1-2; D is undetermined. Germline V gene data show CDR1 as GTSNPN and CDR2 as SVGIG (reference sequence). This CDR3 contains 12 residues. The germline V and J ends were trimmed by 1 base and 4 bases, with 7 bases remaining between them. CDR3 coding DNA: TGTGCCTGGAGTGAGGATCCCTATGGCTACACCTTC. Translation gives CAWSEDPYGYTF.

The chain joins TRBV28 to TRBJ1-1, with D perhaps matching TRBD1 (6 bases). V was clipped by 6 bases and J by 0 bases, with 11 bases between them. CDR3 length: 14 amino acids. Germline loops: CDR1 MDHEN, CDR2 SYDVKM. The CDR3 spells CASRTQGMNTEAFF. In nucleotides, the CDR3 is TGTGCCAGCAGAACCCAGGGGATGAACACTGAAGCTTTCTTT.

The chain couples TRBV5-1 to TRBJ1-1, with D possibly matching TRBD1 (6 bases). Germline CDR1 SGHRS, CDR2 YFSETQ. This CDR3 is built from 16 residues. V was trimmed by 4 bases and J by 1 base, leaving 17 bases between them. Here the CDR3 DNA reads TGCGCCAGCAGCGGGAGAGAAACAGGGACGAACACTGAAGCTTTCTTT. Translation gives CASSGRETGTNTEAFF.

V is TRBV2 and J is TRBJ2-3; the D call may be TRBD1 or TRBD2 (6 bases each). The V gene's germline CDR1 is SNHLY and CDR2 FYNNEI. This CDR3 is built from 15 residues. The V end lost 11 bases, the J end lost 0 bases, and 18 bases lay between the germline ends. The CDR3 region is CASGVWRASTDTQYF. The CDR3 nucleotides are TGTGCCTCAGGGGTTTGGAGGGCTAGCACAGATACGCAGTATTTT.